The 26 T cell receptor beta chains listed next were all sequenced from one sample in a study of T cells after yellow fever vaccination. MiXCR, applied by TCRdb to the 5' RACE reads, yields one record per CDR3 protein. The table lists around 310,000 distinct CDR3 sequences, roughly 9.4% of them singletons, with around 17% in the top ten. This specimen was PBMCs, taken on the day of the first yellow fever vaccination. The receptor source for this set is a man aged 18-30 years who received the YFV17D yellow fever vaccine.

The chain carries TRBV7-3 and TRBJ1-1; D gene ambiguous. Trimming removed 2 bases at V and 6 bases at J, with 4 bases between. The CDR3 contains 11 residues. Looked up from germline, CDR1 is SGHTA and CDR2 is FQGTGA. CDR3 nucleotide sequence: TGTGCCAGCAGCTTACGTCCTGAAGCTTTCTTT. It encodes CASSLRPEAFF.

This clonotype was seen more than once but under ten times. The V call is TRBV20-1, the J call TRBJ2-7; 9 nucleotides match TRBD2. This CDR3 is 16 amino acids long. J gave up 3 bases and V 6 bases, and 15 bases lay outside the gene matches. Germline CDR1 DFQATT, CDR2 SNEGSKA (reference sequence). The CDR3: CSASSGLATSGYEQYF. The CDR3 nucleotides are TGCAGTGCAAGCTCCGGACTAGCGACTAGCGGCTACGAGCAGTACTTC.

This rearrangement joins TRBV7-9 to TRBJ2-7; D perhaps matches TRBD1 (6 bases). The V gene's germline CDR1 is SEHNR and CDR2 FQNEAQ (reference sequence). Deletions cut 5 bases from V and 5 bases from J, with 16 bases between. The CDR3 loop spans 14 amino acids. The CDR3 nucleotides are TGTGCCAGCAGCCTCGACAGGACATCGAACGAGCAGTACTTC. This gives the protein CASSLDRTSNEQYF.

This clonotype was counted between two and nine times. The rearrangement joins TRBV7-3 to TRBJ2-3; D remains ambiguous. V was trimmed by 7 bases and J by 0 bases, leaving 5 bases between them. The V gene's germline CDR1 is SGHTA and CDR2 FQGTGA. There are 12 residues in the CDR3. The CDR3 is CASKGSTDTQYF. CDR3 coding DNA: TGTGCCAGCAAGGGCAGCACAGATACGCAGTATTTT.

This clonotype was seen more than once but under ten times. The rearrangement links TRBV5-1 to TRBJ2-6, with 7 bases fitting TRBD1. Germline values: CDR1 SGHRS, CDR2 YFSETQ. The CDR3 extends over 17 amino acids. V was clipped by 4 bases and J by 4 bases; unmatched bases: 11. This CDR3 reads CASSTLTGPQGANVLTF. The CDR3, as DNA: TGCGCCAGCAGCACCCTGACAGGGCCGCAGGGGGCCAACGTCCTGACTTTC.

In this sample, this clonotype turned up a few times. The chain couples TRBV4-3 to TRBJ2-2; 9 bases match TRBD2. This CDR3 has 15 residues. Trimming at V came to 4 bases and at J to 5 bases, leaving 5 bases not matched to a gene. Germline assignment: CDR1 LGHNA and CDR2 YSLEER. CDR3 loop: CASSPAGGPTGELFF. The CDR3 nucleotides are TGCGCCAGCAGCCCCGCGGGGGGGCCGACCGGGGAGCTGTTTTTT.

V gene TRBV20-1 combines with J gene TRBJ2-3, with 10 bases identical to TRBD2. The CDR3 is made up of 14 amino acids. Trimming cost V 2 bases and J 2 bases; bases outside gene matches: 1. CDR1 DFQATT and CDR2 SNEGSKA come from the germline V gene (reference sequence). The CDR3 reads CSARLAGDTDTQYF. In DNA, the CDR3 is TGCAGTGCTAGACTAGCGGGGGACACAGATACGCAGTATTTT.

The chain is built from TRBV4-3 and TRBJ2-7; no definite D call. CDR3 length: 15 residues. Germline assignment: CDR1 LGHNA and CDR2 YSLEER. The V end lost 1 base, the J end lost 0 bases, and 10 bases lay between the germline ends. This chain's CDR3 is CASSQGMGGSYEQYV. The CDR3 region has the DNA TGCGCCAGCAGCCAAGGAATGGGCGGCTCCTACGAGCAGTACGTC.

In this sample, this clonotype turned up a few times. This chain joins TRBV12-3 or TRBV12-4 and TRBJ1-1; the D gene is possibly TRBD1 (6 bases). V gave up 4 bases and J gave up 1 base, with 13 bases separating them. The CDR3 runs 15 residues. Here the CDR3 reads CASSYSDRTNTEAFF. For the CDR3, the DNA is TGTGCCAGCAGTTATTCCGACAGGACGAACACTGAAGCTTTCTTT.

This clonotype was observed a handful of times. The CDR3, as DNA: TGTGCCAGCAGTTTCCACCGCTATGGCTACACCTTC. Translation: CASSFHRYGYTF. The chain employs TRBV28 and TRBJ1-2, with D hard to call. Germline-derived CDR1 and CDR2 are MDHEN and SYDVKM. Trimming removed 3 bases from V and 4 bases from J, with 6 bases in between. This CDR3 is 12 amino acids long.

This clonotype appeared many times. This chain connects TRBV10-2 to TRBJ2-2; D is undetermined. CDR1 is WSHSY, CDR2 SAAADI, per germline. Trimming took off 7 bases at V and 5 bases at J, with 5 bases between the two ends. The CDR3 extends over 11 amino acids. CDR3 in amino acids: CASMGTGELFF. The CDR3 DNA reads as TGCGCCAGCATGGGGACCGGGGAGCTGTTTTTT.

The chain links TRBV7-6 to TRBJ1-2; no clear D gene. Germline V gene lookup returns CDR1 SGHVS and CDR2 FNYEAQ. CDR3 size: 14 residues. V was cut by 6 bases and J by 4 bases, with 15 bases left in between. In DNA form, the CDR3 reads TGTGCCAGCAGTCCGATGGACGCAAGCTATGGCTACACCTTC. Its protein product is CASSPMDASYGYTF.

The chain employs TRBV9 and TRBJ1-5; D may be TRBD1 (5 bases). The CDR3 totals 15 residues. Germline CDR1 SGDLS, CDR2 YYNGEE. V lost 3 bases, J lost 3 bases, and 13 bases lay in between. The CDR3 protein is CASSARDGDNQPQHF. CDR3 nucleotide sequence: TGTGCCAGCAGCGCGAGGGACGGAGACAATCAGCCCCAGCATTTT. The entire variable domain, with the rest obtained from reference TRBV9 and TRBJ1-5, is as follows: DSGVTQTPKHLITATGQRVTLRCSPRSGDLSVYWYQQSLDQGLQFLIQYYNGEERAKGNILERFSAQQFPDLHSELNLSSLELGDSALYFCASSARDGDNQPQHFGDGTRLSIL.

The rearrangement uses TRBV5-1 and TRBJ2-5; D remains unclear. The germline gives CDR1 SGHRS, CDR2 YFSETQ. CDR3 length: 15 amino acids. Trimming shortened V by 4 bases and J by 0 bases, and 13 bases separated the two germline ends. The CDR3 nucleotides are TGCGCCAGCAGCCCCCTAGGGATGTACCAAGAGACCCAGTACTTC. It yields the protein CASSPLGMYQETQYF.

The J gene is TRBJ2-2, the V gene TRBV7-3; 9 nucleotides line up with TRBD1. In germline, CDR1 is SGHTA, CDR2 FQGTGA. Losses at the gene ends were 5 bases for V and 5 bases for J; bases not matched to a gene: 6. The CDR3 runs 15 residues. The CDR3 is CASSQDRGGTGELFF. The CDR3, as DNA: TGTGCCAGCAGCCAGGACAGGGGAGGTACCGGGGAGCTGTTTTTT.

This clonotype was seen only a few times. The chain recombines TRBV24-1 with TRBJ1-2; 9 bases align to TRBD1. CDR1 KGHDR and CDR2 SFDVKD come from the germline V gene. The CDR3 has 15 residues. Trimming took 4 bases from V and 8 from J; bases not matched to a gene: 10. The CDR3 DNA reads TGTGCCACCAGTGACGCCACAGGGGGCGAGGCCGGCTACACCTTC. Translated: CATSDATGGEAGYTF.

In its sample, this clonotype was seen many times. The J gene is TRBJ1-4, the V gene TRBV5-1; perhaps TRBD1 as D (5 bases). CDR1 is SGHRS, CDR2 YFSETQ, per germline. V was trimmed by 1 base and J by 0 bases, leaving 7 bases between them. The CDR3 has 15 residues. CDR3 DNA sequence: TGCGCCAGCAGCTTGATGGGGGCAACTAATGAAAAACTGTTTTTT. Protein sequence: CASSLMGATNEKLFF.

This clonotype was seen repeatedly, ten times or more. The chain combines TRBV5-1 with TRBJ2-1; D may be TRBD1 or TRBD2 (5 bases each). This CDR3 contains 13 residues. Germline V lookup: CDR1 SGHRS, CDR2 YFSETQ. V lost 0 bases to trimming and J lost 10 bases, with 11 bases between them. In DNA, the CDR3 is TGCGCCAGCAGCTTGGCCCCCGGGGCGGAGCAGTTCTTC. It yields the protein CASSLAPGAEQFF.

The chain uses TRBV9 and TRBJ2-5; 9 bases map to TRBD2. The V gene's germline CDR1 is SGDLS and CDR2 YYNGEE. The CDR3 is 18 amino acids. With V trimmed by 4 bases and J by 4 bases, 17 bases remained unmatched. This CDR3 is CASSLSAGVAGVLETQYF. The CDR3 nucleotides are TGTGCCAGCAGCCTCTCGGCGGGGGTAGCGGGGGTCCTAGAGACCCAGTACTTC.

This chain connects TRBV14 to TRBJ2-3; either TRBD1 or TRBD2 may fit D (5 bases each). The CDR3 has 14 residues. V was cut by 4 bases and J by 3 bases, with 11 bases left in between. Germline V gives CDR1 SGHDN, CDR2 FVKESK. CDR3: CASSLRDGTDTQYF. The DNA for the CDR3 is TGTGCCAGCAGCCTACGGGACGGAACAGATACGCAGTATTTT.

This clonotype occurred a few times. The rearrangement joins TRBV2 to TRBJ1-1; D is unclear. The V gene's germline CDR1 is SNHLY and CDR2 FYNNEI. V gave up 4 bases and J gave up 3 bases, with 15 bases separating them. The CDR3 length is 15 residues. The CDR3 DNA follows: TGTGCCAGCAGTGTGACCTATCGAGTGGACACTGAAGCTTTCTTT. As protein: CASSVTYRVDTEAFF.

This clonotype was counted only a few times. The chain is built from TRBV7-9 and TRBJ1-5, with D unclear. The CDR3 is 14 amino acids. Trimming stripped 5 bases from V and 3 bases from J, with 11 bases between. Germline-derived CDR1 and CDR2 are SEHNR and FQNEAQ (reference sequence). CDR3 sequence (DNA): TGTGCCAGCAGCCGGGATCTTCTCAATCAGCCCCAGCATTTT. Translating it yields CASSRDLLNQPQHF.

This clonotype was seen at least ten times. The chain carries TRBV28 and TRBJ2-1; D may correspond to TRBD1 or TRBD2 (5 bases each). Trimming pared 7 bases from V and 6 bases from J, leaving 13 bases between. This CDR3 contains 13 residues. Germline values: CDR1 MDHEN, CDR2 SYDVKM. The CDR3 spells CASTWGFINEQFF. The CDR3 nucleotides read TGTGCCAGCACCTGGGGGTTTATCAATGAGCAGTTCTTC.

The J gene is TRBJ2-7, the V gene TRBV20-1, with TRBD1 as a possible D gene (6 bases). Germline lookup yields CDR1 DFQATT and CDR2 SNEGSKA (reference sequence). Trimming removed 4 bases at V and 1 base at J, with 11 bases between. This CDR3 has 13 residues. The CDR3 nucleotides are TGCAGTGCTAAAAGACAGGTGTCCTACGAGCAGTACTTC. It yields the protein CSAKRQVSYEQYF.

Comment on this clonotype: A junction end diverges from the germline sequence, so it may reflect a read error. The rearrangement joins TRBV29-1 to TRBJ2-1; possibly TRBD1 for D (6 bases). The CDR3 consists of 13 residues. Germline loops: CDR1 SQVTM, CDR2 ANQGSEA. The CDR3 loop reads CSAEESGDNEQFF. CDR3 in DNA: TGCAGCGCTGAAGAGTCAGGGGACAATGAGCAGTTCTTC.

This clonotype was counted only a few times. The CDR3 DNA sequence: TGTGCCAGCAGTTACCAGGGGCGAGGCAATCAGCCCCAGCATTTT. Translating gives CASSYQGRGNQPQHF. The V and J genes are TRBV6-2 or TRBV6-3 and TRBJ1-5, with D maybe TRBD1 (6 bases). V lost 2 bases, J lost 2 bases, and 10 bases lay in between. The CDR3 has 15 amino acids. The V gene's germline CDR1 is MNHEY and CDR2 SVGEGT.